These 18 T cell receptor beta chains came from one sample sequenced in a study of human T cells and chemical hapten exposure. TCRdb used MiXCR to reprocess the RACE reads, holding one entry per CDR3 protein. The data hold about 42,000 distinct CDR3 sequences, with just under 9% observed a single time. The time point: patch test 2, 6 weeks after DPC sensitization. This sample's treatment: therapeutic diphenylcyclopropenone sensitization with weekly scalp DPC. This sample comprised whole blood, obtained in connection with sensitization to the hapten diphenylcyclopropenone (DPC). The receptor source for this set is a woman in her 40s with alopecia areata. Some clones in this sample may be carry-over from other donors' samples.

This clonotype came up many times. The chain couples TRBV6-2 or TRBV6-3 to TRBJ1-2; D possibly corresponds to TRBD1 (5 bases). Between the trimmed V and J ends, which lost 5 bases and 4 bases, there was a span of 14 bases. CDR1 and CDR2 (germline): MNHEY, SVGEGT. The CDR3 is made up of 14 amino acids. The CDR3 is CASSRARDPYGYTF. The CDR3 DNA reads as TGTGCCAGCAGTCGGGCAAGGGACCCCTATGGCTACACCTTC.

This clonotype occurred many times. The CDR3 nucleotides read TGTGCCATCAGTGACCAGACTCACGAGCAGTACTTC. Its protein product is CAISDQTHEQYF. This sequence joins TRBV10-3 and TRBJ2-7; D call uncertain. The germline gives CDR1 ENHRY, CDR2 SYGVKD. Trimming took 3 bases from V and 5 from J, leaving 8 bases between them. The CDR3 consists of 12 residues.

This clonotype showed up many times. The chain is built from TRBV27 and TRBJ2-5; D is perhaps TRBD1 (7 bases). V lost 4 bases and J 4 bases, leaving 16 bases between the germline ends. Germline assignment: CDR1 MNHEY and CDR2 SMNVEV (reference sequence). The CDR3 extends over 15 amino acids. In DNA form, the CDR3 reads TGTGCCAGCAGTTCCGGAGGGGGCGGGGTAGAGACCCAGTACTTC. Amino acids: CASSSGGGGVETQYF.

This clonotype was counted at least ten times. The gene calls are TRBV29-1 and TRBJ1-2; 8 bases align to TRBD1. This CDR3 region has 12 residues. Germline values: CDR1 SQVTM, CDR2 ANQGSEA. V shed 4 bases, J shed 2 bases, and the junction held 0 bases outside the gene matches. CDR3: CSVGDRNYGYTF. CDR3 bases: TGCAGCGTTGGGGACAGGAACTATGGCTACACCTTC.

With respect to this clonotype: Germline and junction disagree at one end, which may indicate a read error. The rearrangement joins TRBV12-3 or TRBV12-4 to TRBJ1-6, with no clear D. This CDR3 spans 13 amino acids. CDR3 region: CASSLRKDSSLHF. In nucleotides, the CDR3 is TGTGCCAGCAGTTTACGGAAGGATTCATCCCTCCACTTT.

This clonotype came up many times. V and J are TRBV2 and TRBJ2-1, with TRBD2 matching 15 bases. The germline V gene has CDR1 SNHLY and CDR2 FYNNEI. With V trimmed by 6 bases and J by 9 bases, 6 bases remained unmatched. CDR3 length equals 15 residues. The CDR3 sequence is CASRDPGLAGGEQFF. CDR3 nucleotide sequence: TGTGCCAGCAGAGATCCGGGACTAGCGGGGGGTGAGCAGTTCTTC.

This clonotype was seen repeatedly, ten times or more. The CDR3 DNA follows: TGCGCCAGCAGCCAAGGTGGCGACAGGGATAATTCACCCCTCCACTTT. This translates into CASSQGGDRDNSPLHF. The chain couples TRBV4-3 to TRBJ1-6; TRBD1 matches 7 bases. Germline V gives CDR1 LGHNA, CDR2 YSLEER. V lost 1 base, J lost 5 bases, and 5 bases stayed unmatched. The CDR3 has 16 amino acids.

V usage is TRBV28 and J usage is TRBJ2-2; no firm D call. The CDR3 consists of 12 residues. The V gene lost 7 bases and the J gene lost 6 bases, with 9 bases spanning the gap. Per the germline V gene, CDR1 is MDHEN and CDR2 is SYDVKM. CDR3 in DNA: TGTGCCAGCACCGTAGAGGCCGGGGAGCTGTTTTTT. It codes for CASTVEAGELFF.

This clonotype was counted at least ten times. V usage is TRBV5-4 and J usage is TRBJ2-3, with D perhaps matching TRBD2 (7 bases). The CDR3 loop spans 17 amino acids. V lost 6 bases, J lost 2 bases, and 22 bases lay in between. The germline CDR1 and CDR2 sequences are SGHNT and YYREEE (reference sequence). The DNA of the CDR3 is TGTGCCAGCAACCCCCGCGGGGGCCGGATCCTCACAGATACGCAGTATTTT. Its translation: CASNPRGGRILTDTQYF.

This clonotype appeared many times. The chain recombines TRBV20-1 with TRBJ1-1; D not certain. Germline V gives CDR1 DFQATT, CDR2 SNEGSKA (reference sequence). The CDR3 totals 13 residues. V lost 5 bases, J lost 1 base, and 11 bases lay in between. CDR3 protein: CSADHSRNTEAFF. The DNA for the CDR3 is TGCAGTGCTGACCACAGCAGGAACACTGAAGCTTTCTTT.

The chain joins TRBV7-2 to TRBJ1-5, with TRBD1 as a possible D gene (5 bases). Trimming removed 5 bases from V and 3 bases from J, with 20 bases in between. This CDR3 spans 17 amino acids. The V gene's germline CDR1 is SGHTA and CDR2 FQGNSA. CDR3: CASSLERSGRDNQPQHF. Here the CDR3 DNA reads TGTGCCAGCAGCCTAGAGCGGTCGGGCAGGGACAATCAGCCCCAGCATTTT.

The rearrangement links TRBV28 to TRBJ1-4, with D perhaps matching TRBD1 (6 bases). Germline assignment: CDR1 MDHEN and CDR2 SYDVKM. Trimming cost V 5 bases and J 11 bases, with 9 bases left between them. The CDR3 spans 11 residues. The CDR3 DNA reads as TGTGCCAGCAGTCCAGGGGTGAAACTGTTTTTT. It yields the protein CASSPGVKLFF. Combining the CDR3 with reference TRBV28 and TRBJ1-4 gives the whole variable domain DVKVTQSSRYLVKRTGEKVFLECVQDMDHENMFWYRQDPGLGLRLIYFSYDVKMKEKGDIPEGYSVSREKKERFSLILESASTNQTSMYLCASSPGVKLFFGSGTQLSVL.

This clonotype was seen at least ten times. The chain couples TRBV7-8 to TRBJ2-7; 9 nucleotides agree with TRBD1. There are 16 residues in the CDR3. Trimming at V came to 2 bases and at J to 4 bases, leaving 9 bases not matched to a gene. Germline V gene sequence: CDR1 SGHVS, CDR2 FQNEAQ. CDR3 DNA sequence: TGTGCCAGCAGCTTACCAAGGACAGGGGTCTTATACGAGCAGTACTTC. It yields the protein CASSLPRTGVLYEQYF.

This chain uses TRBV12-3 or TRBV12-4 with TRBJ2-3; 10 bases are shared with TRBD2. Trimming took 7 bases from V and 8 from J; bases not matched to a gene: 12. CDR3 size: 15 residues. The chain's CDR3 is CASNFGSGGRSTQYF. CDR3 nucleotide sequence: TGTGCCAGCAACTTCGGTAGCGGGGGGAGGAGTACGCAGTATTTT.

The sample holds a few counts of this clonotype. The chain links TRBV29-1 to TRBJ1-2; D uncertain. In germline, CDR1 is SQVTM, CDR2 ANQGSEA. CDR3 length: 11 residues. V lost 3 bases and J 6 bases, leaving 8 bases between the germline ends. CDR3 amino acids: CSVDLGDGYTF. The CDR3 DNA follows: TGCAGCGTTGATCTGGGCGATGGCTACACCTTC.

This clonotype was observed at least ten times. The gene calls are TRBV6-5 and TRBJ2-7; 9 bases map to TRBD1. Germline trimming cut 4 bases from V and 4 bases from J; bases unmatched to any gene: 5. This CDR3 comprises 14 residues. Per the germline V gene, CDR1 is MNHEY and CDR2 is SVGAGI. As DNA, the CDR3 is TGTGCCAGCAGTTTAGGACAGGGGCGGTACGAGCAGTACTTC. Translating gives CASSLGQGRYEQYF.

This clonotype was observed at least ten times. This chain joins TRBV5-5 and TRBJ1-5; D gene unclear. This CDR3 region has 16 residues. Germline V gene sequence: CDR1 SGHKS, CDR2 YYEKEE (reference sequence). The V end was cut by 0 bases, the J end by 1 base, with 11 bases between. The CDR3 DNA follows: TGTGCCAGCAGCTTGGGTGCGGCGCGGAGCAATCAGCCCCAGCATTTT. Translating gives CASSLGAARSNQPQHF.

This clonotype was counted at least ten times. CDR3 loop: CASSLIPTNTEAFF. The DNA of the CDR3 is TGTGCCAGCAGTTTAATCCCCACGAACACTGAAGCTTTCTTT. The chain recombines TRBV28 with TRBJ1-1; D is uncertain. V shed 2 bases and J shed 1 base, with 8 bases lying between them. The CDR3 runs to 14 residues. Germline lookup yields CDR1 MDHEN and CDR2 SYDVKM. Combining the CDR3 with reference TRBV28 and TRBJ1-1 gives the whole variable domain DVKVTQSSRYLVKRTGEKVFLECVQDMDHENMFWYRQDPGLGLRLIYFSYDVKMKEKGDIPEGYSVSREKKERFSLILESASTNQTSMYLCASSLIPTNTEAFFGQGTRLTVV.